These 32 T cell receptor beta chains were all obtained from the same sample, sequenced in a study of response to subunit inactivated influenza vaccine. TCRdb independently ran MiXCR on the RT-PCR reads; one entry per CDR3 protein. The sample records 630,000 or so distinct CDR3 sequences, approximately 14% being singletons. Sequenced material: PBMCs from blood, taken about 12 days after vaccination. These receptors came from a middle-aged man who received an inactivated influenza vaccine.

As for this clonotype: A read error may be the cause here, since a much bigger clone is one base away. The CDR3 ends on some other residue instead of the conserved phenylalanine or tryptophan, so this is likely a read error. This sequence joins TRBV28 and TRBJ2-7; D is possibly TRBD1 (5 bases). V lost 3 bases, J lost 2 bases, and 11 bases lay in between. Germline V gene data show CDR1 as MDHEN and CDR2 as SYDVKM. CDR3 length equals 14 residues. In nucleotides, the CDR3 is TGTGCCAGCAGTTTGACAGCGCATCCCTACGAGCAGTACCTC. Amino acids: CASSLTAHPYEQYL.

This clonotype was picked up a small number of times. The chain is built from TRBV29-1 and TRBJ1-1, with unresolved D. The CDR3 spans 13 residues. V dropped 6 bases and J dropped 0 bases, with 11 bases sitting between them. Germline V lookup: CDR1 SQVTM, CDR2 ANQGSEA. The CDR3 bases are TGCAGCGTGGCTACAGCGGTGAACACTGAAGCTTTCTTT. Encoded protein: CSVATAVNTEAFF.

This clonotype has just one count. The chain uses TRBV6-2 or TRBV6-3 and TRBJ2-3; D ambiguous. The CDR3 covers 16 residues. Deletions cut 5 bases from V and 6 bases from J, with 21 bases between. Germline loops: CDR1 MNHEY, CDR2 SVGEGT. This CDR3 reads CASSPISGRLLDTQYF. CDR3 bases: TGTGCCAGCAGTCCTATCTCCGGCCGACTGTTGGATACGCAGTATTTT.

The rearrangement uses TRBV21-1 and TRBJ2-1. TRBV21-1 is a recognized pseudogene. This CDR3 has 15 residues. The CDR3 sequence: CASSKGRRIGYEQFF. The DNA of the CDR3 is TGTGCCAGCAGCAAAGGACGAAGAATTGGCTATGAGCAGTTCTTC.

The V call is TRBV7-8, the J call TRBJ1-1; 8 bases map to TRBD1. CDR3 size: 17 residues. With V trimmed by 6 bases and J by 0 bases, 12 bases remained unmatched. Per the germline V gene, CDR1 is SGHVS and CDR2 is FQNEAQ. Written as DNA, the CDR3 is TGTGCCAGCAGTCCTGGGACAGGCATATCTATGAACACTGAAGCTTTCTTT. Translation gives CASSPGTGISMNTEAFF.

There are many counts of this clonotype. This chain links TRBV29-1 with TRBJ2-1, with 8 nucleotides matching TRBD2. The CDR3 extends over 16 amino acids. Germline CDR1 and CDR2: SQVTM and ANQGSEA. V lost 5 bases and J lost 6; bases outside the gene matches: 15. The DNA for the CDR3 is TGCAGCGTTCGAAGAGGGAAGGTAGCGGGAATCAATGAGCAGTTCTTC. This translates into CSVRRGKVAGINEQFF.

The sample holds a few counts of this clonotype. J is TRBJ2-5 and V is TRBV5-5; 10 bases agree with TRBD2. There are 16 residues in the CDR3. Trimming took 3 bases from V and 5 from J; bases not matched to a gene: 10. Germline V gene sequence: CDR1 SGHKS, CDR2 YYEKEE (reference sequence). The CDR3 DNA is TGTGCCAGCAGCTCCCCTAGCGGGAGCTCGACCGAGACCCAGTACTTC. This codes for CASSSPSGSSTETQYF.

This clonotype was seen at least ten times. The chain couples TRBV7-8 to TRBJ2-3; D gene uncertain. Per germline, CDR1 SGHVS and CDR2 FQNEAQ. Trimming stripped 5 bases from V and 4 bases from J, with 13 bases between. The CDR3 has 14 amino acids. The CDR3 coding sequence is TGTGCCAGCAGCCCCCACGGAGACGCAGATACGCAGTATTTT. Its protein is CASSPHGDADTQYF.

The rearrangement links TRBV20-1 to TRBJ1-2; no firm D call. Germline CDR1 DFQATT, CDR2 SNEGSKA (reference sequence). This CDR3 comprises 14 residues. Trimming left V 3 bases short and J 2 bases short, with 13 bases between. The CDR3 coding sequence is TGCAGTGCTAGGGAAGGCACGAGGAACTATGGCTACACCTTC. This sequence encodes CSAREGTRNYGYTF.

The chain couples TRBV6-1 to TRBJ2-3; 10 bases are a match to TRBD2. The V gene end was trimmed by 5 bases and the J gene end by 3 bases; junction bases not matched to a gene: 5. Per germline, CDR1 MNHNS and CDR2 SASEGT. CDR3 length equals 15 residues. This chain's CDR3 is CASSRSGGATDTQYF. DNA of the CDR3: TGTGCCAGCAGTAGAAGCGGGGGGGCAACAGATACGCAGTATTTT.

This clonotype has at least ten counts. The V call is TRBV24-1, the J call TRBJ2-5; TRBD1 agrees at 11 bases. The CDR3 is made up of 15 amino acids. V shed 6 bases and J 5 bases; nucleotides not matched to a gene: 7. Germline V lookup: CDR1 KGHDR, CDR2 SFDVKD. As DNA, the CDR3 is TGTGCCACCAGTTCCGGGACAGGGGGTATGGAGACCCAGTACTTC. Amino acid sequence: CATSSGTGGMETQYF.

The rearrangement joins TRBV9 to TRBJ2-3; D gene unclear. The CDR3 spans 15 residues. The V end was cut by 3 bases, the J end by 0 bases, with 11 bases between. Per germline, CDR1 SGDLS and CDR2 YYNGEE. The CDR3 here is CASSASGQSTDTQYF. CDR3 DNA: TGTGCCAGCAGCGCCTCGGGCCAAAGCACAGATACGCAGTATTTT.

The chain is built from TRBV28 and TRBJ2-1; 8 bases agree with TRBD1. Germline values: CDR1 MDHEN, CDR2 SYDVKM. CDR3 length equals 17 residues. Trimming cost V 2 bases and J 9 bases; bases outside gene matches: 15. The CDR3 nucleotides read TGTGCCAGCAGTTTAAGAAAAAGGACAGGGTTGATCAGTGAGCAGTTCTTC. This encodes CASSLRKRTGLISEQFF. Based on the CDR3 plus reference TRBV28 and TRBJ2-1, the full variable domain is DVKVTQSSRYLVKRTGEKVFLECVQDMDHENMFWYRQDPGLGLRLIYFSYDVKMKEKGDIPEGYSVSREKKERFSLILESASTNQTSMYLCASSLRKRTGLISEQFFGPGTRLTVL.

This chain joins TRBV11-3 and TRBJ2-2; 7 bases fit TRBD2. Germline lookup yields CDR1 SGHNT and CDR2 YENEEA. V gave up 5 bases and J gave up 4 bases; unmatched junction bases: 7. This CDR3 comprises 15 residues. The CDR3 sequence is CASSPTGTTTGELFF. The DNA of the CDR3 is TGTGCCAGCAGCCCTACCGGGACTACCACCGGGGAGCTGTTTTTT.

V is TRBV5-4 and J is TRBJ2-3; 12 nucleotides agree with TRBD2. V lost 3 bases, J lost 4 bases, and 9 bases stayed unmatched. Germline assignment: CDR1 SGHNT and CDR2 YYREEE (reference sequence). The CDR3 spans 17 residues. The CDR3 DNA sequence: TGTGCCAGCAGCTATCATAGGACTAGCGGGACGGCAGATACGCAGTATTTT. It is translated as CASSYHRTSGTADTQYF.

In this sample, this clonotype turned up many times. The rearrangement links TRBV2 to TRBJ2-1; no definite D call. CDR1 is SNHLY and CDR2 is FYNNEI in the germline V gene. CDR3 size: 16 residues. With 3 bases removed from V and 0 bases from J, the gap between germline ends came to 12 bases. CDR3 nucleotides: TGTGCCAGCAGTGATGTGTTGATAAGCTCCTACAATGAGCAGTTCTTC. Protein product: CASSDVLISSYNEQFF. Drawing the rest from reference TRBV2 and TRBJ2-1, the complete variable domain is EPEVTQTPSHQVTQMGQEVILRCVPISNHLYFYWYRQILGQKVEFLVSFYNNEISEKSEIFDDQFSVERPDGSNFTLKIRSTKLEDSAMYFCASSDVLISSYNEQFFGPGTRLTVL.

The V and J genes are TRBV3-1 and TRBJ2-7; D not certain. Germline V gives CDR1 LGHDT, CDR2 YNNKEL (reference sequence). The CDR3 length is 15 residues. Trimming cost V 6 bases and J 4 bases, with 19 bases left between them. The CDR3 sequence is CASRPSNLVPYEQYF. As DNA, the CDR3 is TGTGCCAGCAGACCAAGTAACCTAGTTCCGTACGAGCAGTACTTC.

The sample holds a few counts of this clonotype. This rearrangement joins TRBV27 to TRBJ2-1, with 9 positions matching TRBD1. Germline V gives CDR1 MNHEY, CDR2 SMNVEV (reference sequence). With V trimmed by 5 bases and J by 8 bases, 7 bases remained unmatched. The CDR3 has 14 amino acids. The CDR3, as DNA: TGTGCCAGCAGTATCAGGACAGGGGTGCATGAGCAGTTCTTC. Translated: CASSIRTGVHEQFF.

The chain combines TRBV12-3 or TRBV12-4 with TRBJ1-6, with no clear D. The ends were cut back, 6 bases at V and 9 bases at J, with 9 bases in the middle. This CDR3 is 12 amino acids long. As DNA, the CDR3 is TGTGCCAGCAGCACGCCCCCTTCACCCCTCCACTTT. Translating gives CASSTPPSPLHF.

V and J are TRBV7-9 and TRBJ2-7; D gene unclear. Looked up from germline, CDR1 is SEHNR and CDR2 is FQNEAQ (reference sequence). The CDR3 spans 13 residues. Trimming cost V 2 bases and J 1 base, with 6 bases left between them. The CDR3 region is CASSLFQSYEQYF. The CDR3 DNA follows: TGTGCCAGCAGCTTATTCCAATCCTACGAGCAGTACTTC.

This chain connects TRBV14 to TRBJ2-1; no reliable D call. Germline lookup yields CDR1 SGHDN and CDR2 FVKESK. V was cut by 1 base and J by 15 bases, with 16 bases left in between. The CDR3 covers 13 residues. CDR3 bases: TGTGCCAGCAGCCAAGGTCTCGACACAACACCGTTCTTC. It specifies CASSQGLDTTPFF.

This clonotype was counted many times. The chain recombines TRBV20-1 with TRBJ1-6; 8 bases are a match to TRBD1. The CDR3 is 14 residues long. J gave up 7 bases and V 6 bases, and 8 bases lay outside the gene matches. CDR1 and CDR2 (germline): DFQATT, SNEGSKA (reference sequence). Here the CDR3 DNA reads TGCAGTGCAGAGAAGGACAGGGCAAATTCACCCCTCCACTTT. Protein: CSAEKDRANSPLHF.

This clonotype was found many times. V is TRBV20-1 and J is TRBJ2-2, with 7 nucleotides matching TRBD2. CDR1 is DFQATT and CDR2 is SNEGSKA in the germline V gene (reference sequence). Trimming removed 5 bases from V and 0 bases from J; junction bases left unmatched: 9. This CDR3 comprises 16 residues. The CDR3 coding sequence is TGCAGTGCTGCCCCTAGCGGAAACCCGAACACCGGGGAGCTGTTTTTT. Amino acids: CSAAPSGNPNTGELFF.

The V and J genes are TRBV12-3 or TRBV12-4 and TRBJ2-2; D uncertain. The CDR3 runs to 14 residues. Trimming shortened V by 5 bases and J by 1 base, and 8 bases separated the two germline ends. The CDR3 region has the DNA TGTGCCAGCAGTATGGTAGTGAACACCGGGGAGCTGTTTTTT. Translation: CASSMVVNTGELFF.

This clonotype was detected a few times. This rearrangement joins TRBV6-2 or TRBV6-3 to TRBJ2-7; 7 bases fit TRBD1. The CDR3 covers 15 residues. From germline, CDR1 is MNHEY and CDR2 SVGEGT. The V segment lost 2 bases and the J segment 5 bases; nucleotides outside the gene matches: 9. This CDR3 reads CASSYASGTDNEQYF. The CDR3 nucleotides are TGTGCCAGCAGTTACGCCTCCGGGACAGATAACGAGCAGTACTTC.

This clonotype came up a few times. CDR3 loop: CASSVGGARKETQYF. The CDR3 DNA is TGTGCCAGCAGCGTGGGGGGGGCCAGGAAAGAGACCCAGTACTTC. The gene calls are TRBV9 and TRBJ2-5; D is perhaps TRBD2 (7 bases). This CDR3 is 15 amino acids long. Germline lookup yields CDR1 SGDLS and CDR2 YYNGEE. V was clipped by 2 bases and J by 3 bases, with 14 bases between them.

This clonotype occurred a few times. The V gene is TRBV11-2, the J gene TRBJ2-1; D gene uncertain. Looked up from germline, CDR1 is SGHAT and CDR2 is FQNNGV. The V end was cut by 9 bases, the J end by 2 bases, with 14 bases between. The CDR3 is 14 amino acids. The CDR3 sequence is CASAKIAAYNEQFF. The CDR3 DNA sequence: TGTGCCAGTGCCAAGATCGCCGCCTACAATGAGCAGTTCTTC.

This clonotype was seen more than once but under ten times. This chain connects TRBV12-3 or TRBV12-4 to TRBJ2-4; D might be TRBD2 (5 bases). The V gene lost 6 bases and the J gene lost 1 base, with 13 bases spanning the gap. This CDR3 comprises 15 residues. The CDR3 spells CASSPTRGAKNIQYF. The CDR3 region has the DNA TGTGCCAGCAGCCCAACTCGAGGGGCCAAAAACATTCAGTACTTC.

This clonotype was detected only a few times. V gene TRBV7-2 combines with J gene TRBJ2-3; 7 bases are a match to TRBD2. This CDR3 region has 17 residues. Germline trimming cut 5 bases from V and 4 bases from J; bases unmatched to any gene: 15. The germline gives CDR1 SGHTA, CDR2 FQGNSA. The CDR3 protein is CASSLIAAGEVADTQYF. In DNA, the CDR3 is TGTGCCAGCAGCCTCATAGCTGCGGGAGAGGTCGCAGATACGCAGTATTTT.

This chain connects TRBV30 to TRBJ2-7; 7 bases line up with TRBD2. The CDR3 contains 15 residues. Germline V gene data show CDR1 as GTSNPN and CDR2 as SVGIG (reference sequence). The V segment lost 0 bases and the J segment 0 bases; nucleotides outside the gene matches: 5. The chain's CDR3 is CAWSVLASRSYEQYF. CDR3 sequence (DNA): TGTGCCTGGAGTGTACTAGCGTCCCGCTCCTACGAGCAGTACTTC.

V usage is TRBV5-1 and J usage is TRBJ2-3, with D maybe TRBD1 (5 bases). V lost 2 bases and J lost 5, with 15 bases in between. Looked up from germline, CDR1 is SGHRS and CDR2 is YFSETQ. The CDR3 is made up of 15 amino acids. The DNA of the CDR3 is TGCGCCAGCAGCTTTTTACAGGTAGAGAAAGATACGCAGTATTTT. It translates to CASSFLQVEKDTQYF.

CDR3 in DNA: TGTGCCATCAGTGAGAGTATAGCGGGGCGCACGGAGCAGTACTTC. As protein: CAISESIAGRTEQYF. The gene calls are TRBV10-3 and TRBJ2-7, with 8 bases that match TRBD2. This CDR3 has 15 residues. J was trimmed by 7 bases and V by 2 bases; bases with no gene match: 10. Germline V gene data show CDR1 as ENHRY and CDR2 as SYGVKD.